The subject of this entry is one TCR beta chain. As yet, its antigen is unknown. The sample is drawn from a study of T-cell memory formation after mild COVID-19. Study context: TCR clusters were mostly confined to one donor each.

In TCRdb, the 5' RACE reads were re-called with MiXCR into one record per CDR3 protein. The sample includes about 430,000 distinct CDR3 sequences, 20% to 30% of them seen just once. Study-wide results and limits: Researchers found some responding clones in pre-infection memory, a sign that cross-reactive memory joined.

The CDR3 runs to 17 residues. The V and J ends lost 5 bases and 0 bases, in that order; junction bases with no gene match: 11. The sample comprised PBMCs or a T cell subset sorted from them (not recorded which). The rearrangement links TRBV12-3 or TRBV12-4 to TRBJ2-3; 7 bases are a match to TRBD2. The source is an adult woman who had mild COVID-19 (a few samples of this study predate the infection). Cell type and time point are not known. Written as DNA, the CDR3 is TGTGCCAGCAGTAACAGCGGGGCCATTAGGAGCACAGATACGCAGTATTTT. This gives the protein CASSNSGAIRSTDTQYF.